Listed here are 4 T cell receptor beta chains from one sample, sequenced in a study of T cells in Graves' hyperthyroidism and ophthalmopathy. What was amplified from RNA transcripts were TCR beta CDR3 regions. When the TCR CDR3 underwent first-round RT-PCR, the HTBI primer set was used. Via MiXCR, TCRdb re-called the multiplex PCR reads, giving one row per CDR3 protein. Among about 320,000 distinct CDR3 sequences listed, around 16% were seen once. The specimen sequenced was blood. All receptors come from a young man with Graves' hyperthyroidism.

The V gene is TRBV29-1, the J gene TRBJ1-2; 10 bases align to TRBD1. The length of the CDR3 is 14 residues. Germline CDR1 reads SQVTM; CDR2 reads ANQGSEA. After removal of 3 bases from V and 6 bases from J, the junction contained 7 bases not matched to a gene. Here the CDR3 DNA reads TGCAGCGTTGATACGACAGGGGGCGCGAATGGCTACACCTTC. Translation: CSVDTTGGANGYTF.

The chain employs TRBV5-1 and TRBJ1-5, with 8 nucleotides matching TRBD1. Germline-derived CDR1 and CDR2 are SGHRS and YFSETQ. After removal of 4 bases from V and 2 bases from J, the junction contained 5 bases not matched to a gene. The CDR3 has 15 amino acids. The DNA for the CDR3 is TGCGCCAGCAGCGCGACGACAGGGGGCAATCAGCCCCAGCATTTT. This codes for CASSATTGGNQPQHF.

The chain links TRBV2 to TRBJ1-3; TRBD1 matches at 8 bases. CDR3 length equals 14 residues. Per the germline V gene, CDR1 is SNHLY and CDR2 is FYNNEI. The V and J ends lost 6 bases and 3 bases, in that order; junction bases with no gene match: 4. This CDR3 is CASRKGTGGNTIYF. In DNA form, the CDR3 reads TGTGCCAGCAGAAAGGGGACAGGTGGAAACACCATATATTTT. Combining the CDR3 with reference TRBV2 and TRBJ1-3 gives the whole variable domain EPEVTQTPSHQVTQMGQEVILRCVPISNHLYFYWYRQILGQKVEFLVSFYNNEISEKSEIFDDQFSVERPDGSNFTLKIRSTKLEDSAMYFCASRKGTGGNTIYFGEGSWLTVV.

This clonotype was recorded a few times. V gene TRBV14 combines with J gene TRBJ2-3, with D perhaps TRBD1 or TRBD2 (5 bases each). CDR1 and CDR2 from the germline V gene are SGHDN and FVKESK. V shed 4 bases and J shed 0 bases, with 14 bases lying between them. The CDR3 covers 16 residues. CDR3 sequence: CASSPMRGRSTDTQYF. The CDR3 DNA is TGTGCCAGCAGCCCGATGAGGGGCAGGAGCACAGATACGCAGTATTTT.